This T cell receptor beta chain was identified in a study of patients and donors after allogeneic stem cell transplantation. V trimming: 4 bases; J trimming: 8 bases; junction bases outside the gene matches: 11. The CDR3 is 16 residues long. Germline assignment: CDR1 SGHTA and CDR2 FQGNSA. Each CDR3 protein gets one entry after TCRdb re-called the RT-PCR reads with MiXCR. The table has roughly 26,000 distinct CDR3 sequences, around 7.9% seen once. The sequence came from a human donor who was either an allogeneic HSCT recipient or a stem cell or donor lymphocyte infusion donor (not recorded which). It is not recorded whose cells these are; they may come from a transplant donor. Sequenced sample: blood, either unsorted or a sorted T cell fraction (not recorded which). The chain is built from TRBV7-2 and TRBJ2-2, with TRBD2 matching over 9 bases. The CDR3 loop is CASSYRIAGDGGELFF. CDR3 DNA sequence: TGTGCCAGCAGCTATCGTATAGCGGGGGATGGAGGGGAGCTGTTTTTT. Together with reference TRBV7-2 and TRBJ2-2, the CDR3 gives the full variable domain: GAGVSQSPSNKVTEKGKDVELRCDPISGHTALYWYRQSLGQGLEFLIYFQGNSAPDKSGLPSDRFSAERTGGSVSTLTIQRTQQEDSAVYLCASSYRIAGDGGELFFGEGSRLTVL.